This T cell receptor (beta chain) was captured by sequencing in a study of monozygotic twins with inflammatory bowel disease. In germline, CDR1 is SGHDT, CDR2 YYEEEE. The length of the CDR3 is 14 residues. TCRdb reprocessed the 5' RACE reads and reports one entry per CDR3 protein, with no DNA. This table holds some 450,000 distinct CDR3 sequences. What was sequenced was blood. V is TRBV5-6 and J is TRBJ2-2; TCRdb returns TRBD1, unconfirmable since there is no DNA. The source is a human donor with ulcerative colitis or Crohn's disease, or a healthy co-twin of an affected twin (not recorded which). This CDR3 is CASSERGSTGELFF.